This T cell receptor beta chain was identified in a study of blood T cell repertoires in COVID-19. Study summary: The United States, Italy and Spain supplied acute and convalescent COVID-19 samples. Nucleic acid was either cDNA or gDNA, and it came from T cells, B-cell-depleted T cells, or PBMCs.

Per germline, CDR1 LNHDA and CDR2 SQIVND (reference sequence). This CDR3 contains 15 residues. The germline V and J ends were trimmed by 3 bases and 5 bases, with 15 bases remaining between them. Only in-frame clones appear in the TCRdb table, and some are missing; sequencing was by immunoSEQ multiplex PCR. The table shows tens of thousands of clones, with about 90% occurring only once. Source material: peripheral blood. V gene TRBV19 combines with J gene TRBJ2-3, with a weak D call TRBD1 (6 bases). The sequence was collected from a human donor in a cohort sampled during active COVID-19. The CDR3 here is CASSMGAGNIDTQYF. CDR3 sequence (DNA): TGTGCCAGTAGTATGGGGGCCGGGAATATAGATACGCAGTATTTT.